Listed here are 5 T cell receptor beta chains from one sample, sequenced in a study of CD4+ T cells in melanoma. Method: immunoSEQ multiplex PCR; TCRdb's copy keeps in-frame clones and lacks some. Altogether about 6,700 clones are present, around 65% being singletons, with the ten largest covering 22%. The sequencing sample was made of cells from a culture (not recorded whether cultured in vitro). These receptors originate from a human donor with melanoma.

The rearrangement uses TRBV5-5 and TRBJ1-4; 9 bases are shared with TRBD1. J was trimmed by 7 bases and V by 10 bases; bases with no gene match: 14. CDR1 and CDR2 from the germline V gene are SGHKS and YYEKEE (reference sequence). CDR3 length: 15 residues. DNA for the CDR3: TGTGCCTCAATGGGGGTTGACAGGGGGACTGAAAAACTGTTTTTT. Encoded protein: CASMGVDRGTEKLFF. Full variable domain (remainder filled in from reference TRBV5-5 and TRBJ1-4): DAGVTQSPTHLIKTRGQQVTLRCSPISGHKSVSWYQQVLGQGPQFIFQYYEKEERGRGNFPDRFSARQFPNYSSELNVNALLLGDSALYLCASMGVDRGTEKLFFGSGTQLSVL.

This chain joins TRBV7-8 and TRBJ1-1; D call uncertain. The V gene's germline CDR1 is SGHVS and CDR2 FQNEAQ. This CDR3 has 13 amino acids. Deletions cut 5 bases from V and 4 bases from J, with 11 bases between. The CDR3: CASSREGGTEAFF. The CDR3, as DNA: TGTGCCAGCAGCCGAGAAGGCGGCACTGAAGCTTTCTTT.

The J gene is TRBJ2-7, the V gene TRBV5-6, with D tentatively TRBD1 or TRBD2 (5 bases each). The germline V gene encodes CDR1 SGHDT and CDR2 YYEEEE. Between the trimmed V and J ends, which lost 5 bases and 3 bases, there was a span of 6 bases. This CDR3 has 11 amino acids. DNA for the CDR3: TGTGCCAGCAGTGGGGGCTACGAGCAGTACTTC. Translated: CASSGGYEQYF.

In DNA form, the CDR3 reads TGTGCCAGCTCTCTCGACAGGGTTGAGACCCAGTACTTC. Its protein product is CASSLDRVETQYF. The chain couples TRBV18 to TRBJ2-5; 7 bases match TRBD1. Germline CDR1 reads KGHSH; CDR2 reads LQKENI. The CDR3 has 13 amino acids. V shed 6 bases, J shed 5 bases, and the junction held 6 bases outside the gene matches.

The chain uses TRBV7-8 and TRBJ1-5; 7 bases map to TRBD1. The CDR3 has 19 amino acids. The junction had 12 bases not matched to a gene; V was cut back by 1 base and J by 0 bases. CDR1 and CDR2 from the germline V gene are SGHVS and FQNEAQ. The CDR3 here is CASSLDRLGQSFSNQPQHF. The DNA for the CDR3 is TGTGCCAGCAGCTTAGATCGCCTGGGACAGAGCTTTAGCAATCAGCCCCAGCATTTT.